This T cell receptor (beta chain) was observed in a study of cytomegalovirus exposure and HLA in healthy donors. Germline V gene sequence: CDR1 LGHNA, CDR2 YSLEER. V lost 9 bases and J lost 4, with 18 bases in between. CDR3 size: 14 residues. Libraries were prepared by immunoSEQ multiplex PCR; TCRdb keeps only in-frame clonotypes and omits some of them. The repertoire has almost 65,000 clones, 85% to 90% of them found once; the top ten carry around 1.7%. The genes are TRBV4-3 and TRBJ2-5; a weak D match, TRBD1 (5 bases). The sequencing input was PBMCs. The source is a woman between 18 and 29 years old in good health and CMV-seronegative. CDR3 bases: TGCGCCAGTAGCAGCAGGGCGATGGGAGAGACCCAGTACTTC. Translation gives CASSSRAMGETQYF.